A single sample gave rise to the 5 T cell receptor beta chains below, sequenced in a study of cytomegalovirus exposure and HLA in healthy donors. The PCR used 60 Vbeta and 13 Jbeta primers. Here immunoSEQ multiplex PCR was the method, and the copy in TCRdb shows in-frame clones only, minus some. Its clone listing holds about 200,000 clones. Material for sequencing was PBMCs. These receptors originate from a man aged 25-40 years in good health and CMV-seronegative.

The chain carries TRBV6-1 and TRBJ2-1; D is undetermined. This CDR3 contains 17 residues. The V end lost 2 bases, the J end lost 0 bases, and 14 bases lay between the germline ends. CDR1 is MNHNS, CDR2 SASEGT, per germline. The CDR3 sequence is CASSESLFTSSYNEQFF. The CDR3 DNA reads TGTGCCAGCAGTGAATCACTTTTTACGAGCTCCTACAATGAGCAGTTCTTC.

J is TRBJ2-3 and V is TRBV5-1; 8 bases align to TRBD2. V shed 0 bases and J 0 bases; nucleotides not matched to a gene: 3. Germline CDR1 and CDR2: SGHRS and YFSETQ. There are 16 residues in the CDR3. For the CDR3, the DNA is TGCGCCAGCAGCTTGGAACAGCGGGGGAGCACAGATACGCAGTATTTT. This encodes CASSLEQRGSTDTQYF.

CDR3 DNA sequence: TGTGCCAGCTCACCCGGGGACTTCACCGGGGAGCTGTTTTTT. It is translated as CASSPGDFTGELFF. The V and J genes are TRBV18 and TRBJ2-2, with D maybe TRBD2 (6 bases). V shed 3 bases and J shed 4 bases, with 9 bases lying between them. This CDR3 has 14 residues. Germline values: CDR1 KGHSH, CDR2 LQKENI.

This chain connects TRBV6-1 to TRBJ2-5, with D possibly matching TRBD2 (6 bases). The CDR3 extends over 14 amino acids. Germline CDR1 and CDR2: MNHNS and SASEGT. Trimming stripped 1 base from V and 5 bases from J, with 11 bases between. CDR3 coding DNA: TGTGCCAGCAGTGAAGGGTATGGAGGGGAGACCCAGTACTTC. Translated, it gives CASSEGYGGETQYF.

The chain has TRBV4-2 and TRBJ1-5; TRBD1 is a possible D gene (5 bases). The CDR3 totals 16 residues. The V gene's germline CDR1 is LGHNA and CDR2 YNFKEQ. Trimming removed 1 base from V and 4 bases from J, with 14 bases in between. The CDR3: CASSQVARGRNQPQHF. Here the CDR3 DNA reads TGTGCCAGCAGCCAAGTAGCAAGGGGTAGAAATCAGCCCCAGCATTTT.